These 23 T cell receptor beta chains were all obtained from the same sample, sequenced in a study of neurological immune-mediated disorders. TCRdb re-derived calls from the 5' RACE reads in MiXCR, one entry per CDR3 protein. Among 50,000 or so distinct CDR3 sequences, more than 3% were seen once, and the ten largest hold 1.5% to 2%. Sequencing used PBMCs. The receptors shown here come from a young man with multiple sclerosis.

This clonotype was counted ten times or more. The chain has TRBV11-2 and TRBJ2-7, with 7 nucleotides matching TRBD2. The CDR3 contains 15 residues. Looked up from germline, CDR1 is SGHAT and CDR2 is FQNNGV. The junction had 3 bases not matched to a gene; V was cut back by 1 base and J by 0 bases. CDR3 in DNA: TGTGCCAGCAGCTTAGGCGGGGGTAGCTCCTACGAGCAGTACTTC. It encodes CASSLGGGSSYEQYF.

This clonotype came up many times. The genes are TRBV9 and TRBJ2-1; 10 nucleotides agree with TRBD2. With 4 bases clipped from V and 6 bases from J, the junction kept 22 bases outside the gene matches. The V gene's germline CDR1 is SGDLS and CDR2 YYNGEE. This CDR3 spans 20 amino acids. CDR3 region: CASSSRGSGRANLGTNEQFF. CDR3 coding DNA: TGTGCCAGCAGCTCACGTGGGAGCGGGAGGGCCAATCTTGGCACCAATGAGCAGTTCTTC.

This clonotype was counted ten times or more. J is TRBJ1-5 and V is TRBV12-3 or TRBV12-4; TRBD1 is a possible D gene (5 bases). The CDR3 is 14 amino acids. Trimming cost V 3 bases and J 7 bases, with 13 bases left between them. The CDR3 is CASSLSGGRQPQHF. Written as DNA, the CDR3 is TGTGCCAGCAGTTTGAGCGGGGGGAGGCAGCCCCAGCATTTT.

Ten or more counts support this clonotype. The CDR3 sequence is CASSRFVGTGGGQPQHF. DNA of the CDR3: TGTGCCAGCAGCCGATTCGTCGGGACAGGGGGAGGTCAGCCCCAGCATTTT. The chain links TRBV7-2 to TRBJ1-5; 11 bases are shared with TRBD1. The V gene's germline CDR1 is SGHTA and CDR2 FQGNSA. CDR3 length: 17 amino acids. Germline trimming cut 5 bases from V and 6 bases from J; bases unmatched to any gene: 12.

This clonotype was observed a handful of times. The chain joins TRBV21-1 to TRBJ2-3; TRBD2 is the table's D call and was not checked against the DNA. TRBV21-1 has pseudogene status. CDR3 length: 16 amino acids. CDR3 bases: TGTGCCAGCAGCATCGAGCGGGAGGGCCAGTTACATACGCAGTATTTT. It encodes CASSIEREGQLHTQYF.

This clonotype has at least ten counts. The chain combines TRBV6-1 with TRBJ2-7; D is unclear. The CDR3 has 13 residues. Trimming removed 3 bases from V and 2 bases from J, with 8 bases in between. Germline CDR1 and CDR2: MNHNS and SASEGT. The CDR3 coding sequence is TGTGCCAGCAGTGAGGCCGTGCCCTACGAGCAGTACTTC. It is translated as CASSEAVPYEQYF.

This clonotype has at least ten counts. The gene calls are TRBV20-1 and TRBJ1-1; weak D call: TRBD1 (6 bases). The germline V gene encodes CDR1 DFQATT and CDR2 SNEGSKA (reference sequence). The V end was cut by 6 bases, the J end by 1 base, with 18 bases between. This CDR3 comprises 15 residues. CDR3: CSALGGTGRNTEAFF. Here the CDR3 DNA reads TGCAGTGCCCTAGGGGGGACGGGCAGGAACACTGAAGCTTTCTTT.

The sample holds many counts of this clonotype. The chain couples TRBV5-1 to TRBJ2-3; D unclear. CDR1 and CDR2 from the germline V gene are SGHRS and YFSETQ. The germline V and J ends were trimmed by 7 bases and 0 bases, with 9 bases remaining between them. This CDR3 contains 13 residues. The CDR3 DNA reads as TGCGCCAGCGGATCCGGGAGCACAGATACGCAGTATTTT. It encodes CASGSGSTDTQYF.

This clonotype was seen many times. V gene TRBV5-1 combines with J gene TRBJ1-2; TRBD1 matches 7 bases. This CDR3 has 15 amino acids. Germline-derived CDR1 and CDR2 are SGHRS and YFSETQ. Trimming cost V 0 bases and J 8 bases; bases outside gene matches: 10. CDR3 loop: CASSLERTGSWGYTF. CDR3 sequence (DNA): TGCGCCAGCAGCTTGGAACGGACAGGTTCATGGGGCTACACCTTC.

This clonotype showed up many times. The CDR3 DNA reads TGTGCCAGCAGACCGGGGTTCAATCAGCCCCAGCATTTT. Protein sequence: CASRPGFNQPQHF. The chain joins TRBV12-3 or TRBV12-4 to TRBJ1-5; the D is unclear. There are 13 residues in the CDR3. Trimming shortened V by 6 bases and J by 3 bases, and 9 bases separated the two germline ends.

This clonotype was counted ten times or more. V is TRBV7-8 and J is TRBJ2-3, with D unclear. V was clipped by 6 bases and J by 1 base, with 14 bases between them. This CDR3 has 15 amino acids. Germline-derived CDR1 and CDR2 are SGHVS and FQNEAQ. CDR3 DNA sequence: TGTGCCAGCAGTTCAGCGAGGCGGCGCACAGATACGCAGTATTTT. Encoded protein: CASSSARRRTDTQYF.

This clonotype was picked up many times. The rearrangement uses TRBV5-1 and TRBJ2-5; D is perhaps TRBD2 (6 bases). Between the trimmed V and J ends, which lost 4 bases and 2 bases, there was a span of 15 bases. There are 15 residues in the CDR3. Germline lookup yields CDR1 SGHRS and CDR2 YFSETQ. CDR3 region: CASSGRDSLQETQYF. In DNA form, the CDR3 reads TGCGCCAGCAGCGGCCGGGACTCTCTTCAAGAGACCCAGTACTTC.

The V and J genes are TRBV20-1 and TRBJ2-1; D may be TRBD2 (5 bases). From germline, CDR1 is DFQATT and CDR2 SNEGSKA (reference sequence). The CDR3 has 13 amino acids. Between the trimmed V and J ends, which lost 6 bases and 4 bases, there was a span of 13 bases. The CDR3 nucleotides are TGCAGTGCCCCAGACGACTATTACAATGAGCAGTTCTTC. Its translation is CSAPDDYYNEQFF.

This clonotype came up many times. V gene TRBV20-1 combines with J gene TRBJ2-7, with 9 nucleotides matching TRBD2. V gave up 5 bases and J gave up 4 bases; unmatched junction bases: 6. CDR3 length equals 13 residues. Germline CDR1 DFQATT, CDR2 SNEGSKA (reference sequence). In DNA, the CDR3 is TGCAGTGCTCGTAGCGGGGGCCCGTACGAGCAGTACTTC. This gives the protein CSARSGGPYEQYF.

This clonotype came up many times. The chain employs TRBV6-5 and TRBJ1-1; no firm D call. The germline V gene encodes CDR1 MNHEY and CDR2 SVGAGI. The CDR3 runs to 11 residues. The V end was cut by 5 bases, the J end by 5 bases, with 6 bases between. The CDR3: CASSSGTEAFF. For the CDR3, the DNA is TGTGCCAGCAGTAGCGGGACTGAAGCTTTCTTT.

This clonotype has at least ten counts. V is TRBV18 and J is TRBJ1-6; D is uncertain. Trimming shortened V by 3 bases and J by 11 bases, and 14 bases separated the two germline ends. Germline-derived CDR1 and CDR2 are KGHSH and LQKENI. The CDR3 runs 14 residues. The CDR3 DNA follows: TGTGCCAGCTCACCTCGGGAGCGAATTACACCCCTCCACTTT. This encodes CASSPRERITPLHF.

In its sample, this clonotype was seen many times. V is TRBV6-1 and J is TRBJ1-1; 7 nucleotides align to TRBD1. Germline CDR1 MNHNS, CDR2 SASEGT. The trim removed 6 bases at V and 7 bases at J, leaving 8 bases unmatched. The CDR3 consists of 13 residues. The CDR3 DNA sequence: TGTGCCAGCAGACTCGACAGGGTGGGTGAAGCTTTCTTT. Translating gives CASRLDRVGEAFF.

This clonotype was observed many times. The chain recombines TRBV5-5 with TRBJ1-5; no clear D. From germline, CDR1 is SGHKS and CDR2 YYEKEE (reference sequence). The CDR3 totals 16 residues. V was pared by 0 bases and J by 6 bases, with 16 bases between. This CDR3 is CASSLGTPPVGQPQHF. The CDR3 bases are TGTGCCAGCAGCTTGGGGACGCCTCCCGTAGGTCAGCCCCAGCATTTT.

This clonotype has a count of ten or more. The chain combines TRBV28 with TRBJ2-1; 10 nucleotides agree with TRBD2. In germline, CDR1 is MDHEN, CDR2 SYDVKM. CDR3 length: 18 residues. J was trimmed by 0 bases and V by 3 bases; bases with no gene match: 8. CDR3 protein: CASSFSPSGGSSYNEQFF. The CDR3 DNA reads as TGTGCCAGCAGTTTCTCCCCTAGCGGGGGTAGCTCCTACAATGAGCAGTTCTTC.

This clonotype has a handful of counts. This chain uses TRBV7-2 with TRBJ2-3; D could derive from TRBD1 or TRBD2 (5 bases each). There are 14 residues in the CDR3. Germline CDR1 and CDR2: SGHTA and FQGNSA. The ends were cut back, 1 base at V and 5 bases at J, with 10 bases in the middle. The CDR3 is CASSLGRGGDTQYF. The CDR3 nucleotides read TGTGCCAGCAGCTTAGGTCGGGGCGGAGATACGCAGTATTTT.

The table lists this clonotype with many counts. The rearrangement links TRBV7-6 to TRBJ2-1; no reliable D call. CDR1 and CDR2 from the germline V gene are SGHVS and FNYEAQ. With 0 bases removed from V and 0 bases from J, the gap between germline ends came to 3 bases. This CDR3 has 14 amino acids. The CDR3 DNA reads TGTGCCAGCAGCTTAGCAGGCTCCTACAATGAGCAGTTCTTC. Its protein product is CASSLAGSYNEQFF.

This clonotype was seen at least ten times. The chain employs TRBV6-1 and TRBJ2-7, with 8 bases matching TRBD2. Trimming removed 2 bases from V and 2 bases from J; junction bases left unmatched: 5. There are 15 residues in the CDR3. CDR1 is MNHNS and CDR2 is SASEGT in the germline V gene. The chain's CDR3 is CASSERVAGPYEQYF. The CDR3 nucleotides are TGTGCCAGCAGTGAAAGGGTAGCGGGACCCTACGAGCAGTACTTC.

This clonotype was seen at least ten times. The chain uses TRBV29-1 and TRBJ1-1; 11 bases align to TRBD1. J gave up 4 bases and V 4 bases, and 8 bases lay outside the gene matches. CDR3 length equals 15 residues. Germline CDR1 is SQVTM and CDR2 is ANQGSEA. The CDR3 reads CSVALPGQGVTEAFF. CDR3 in DNA: TGCAGCGTTGCCCTACCGGGACAGGGGGTCACTGAAGCTTTCTTT.